This T cell receptor beta chain was sequenced in a study of blood T cell repertoires in COVID-19. Whole-study context: Acute and convalescent COVID-19 specimens originated in the United States, Italy and Spain.

Participants' own reports of clinical history determined their cohort assignment. The CDR3 has 15 amino acids. With V trimmed by 6 bases and J by 2 bases, 7 bases remained unmatched. Per the germline V gene, CDR1 is SNHLY and CDR2 is FYNNEI. Measured with immunoSEQ multiplex PCR; TCRdb has only the in-frame clones, and not every one. The sample comprises over 250,000 clones, about 90% of which are singletons, and roughly 1.9% rests with the top ten. Sequenced input: PBMCs or T cells enriched from blood (not recorded which). J is TRBJ2-1 and V is TRBV2; 7 bases align to TRBD2. This receptor was obtained from an older woman who had recovered from COVID-19. CDR3: CASRPTSSPYNEQFF. CDR3 nucleotide sequence: TGTGCCAGCAGGCCGACTAGCTCACCCTACAATGAGCAGTTCTTC.